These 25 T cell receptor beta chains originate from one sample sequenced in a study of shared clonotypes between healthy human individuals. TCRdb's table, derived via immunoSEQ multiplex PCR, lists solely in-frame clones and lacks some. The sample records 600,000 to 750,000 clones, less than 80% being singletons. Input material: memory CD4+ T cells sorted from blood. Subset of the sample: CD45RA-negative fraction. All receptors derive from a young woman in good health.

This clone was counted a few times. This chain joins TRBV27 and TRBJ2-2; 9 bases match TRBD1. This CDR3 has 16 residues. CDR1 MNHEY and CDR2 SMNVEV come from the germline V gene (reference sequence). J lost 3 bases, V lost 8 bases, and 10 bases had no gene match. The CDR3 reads CASGSSGTGYTGELFF. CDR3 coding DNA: TGTGCCAGCGGCTCGTCCGGGACAGGGTACACCGGGGAGCTGTTTTTT.

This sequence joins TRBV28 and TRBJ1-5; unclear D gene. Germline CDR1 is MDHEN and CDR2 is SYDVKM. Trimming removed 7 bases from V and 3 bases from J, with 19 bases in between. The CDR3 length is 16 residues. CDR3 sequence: CASKNRAYEVNQPQHF. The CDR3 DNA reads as TGTGCCAGCAAAAACCGGGCCTATGAGGTCAATCAGCCCCAGCATTTT.

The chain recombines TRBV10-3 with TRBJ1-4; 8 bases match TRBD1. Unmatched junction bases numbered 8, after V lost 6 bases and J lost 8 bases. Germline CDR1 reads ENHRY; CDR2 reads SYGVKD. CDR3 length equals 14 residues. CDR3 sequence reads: CAISPGQVGEKLFF. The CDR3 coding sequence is TGTGCCATCAGCCCGGGACAGGTGGGGGAAAAACTGTTTTTT.

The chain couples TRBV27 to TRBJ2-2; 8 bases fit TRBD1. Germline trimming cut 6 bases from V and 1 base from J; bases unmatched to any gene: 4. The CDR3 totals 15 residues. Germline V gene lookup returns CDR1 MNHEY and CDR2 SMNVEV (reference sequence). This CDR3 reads CASRPGQVNTGELFF. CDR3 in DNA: TGTGCCAGCAGGCCGGGACAGGTGAACACCGGGGAGCTGTTTTTT.

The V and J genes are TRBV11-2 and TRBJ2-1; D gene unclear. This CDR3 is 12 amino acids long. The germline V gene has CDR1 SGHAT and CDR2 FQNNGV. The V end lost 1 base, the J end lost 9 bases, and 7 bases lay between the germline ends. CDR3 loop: CASSLGSLEQFF. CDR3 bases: TGTGCCAGCAGCTTAGGTAGCCTTGAGCAGTTCTTC.

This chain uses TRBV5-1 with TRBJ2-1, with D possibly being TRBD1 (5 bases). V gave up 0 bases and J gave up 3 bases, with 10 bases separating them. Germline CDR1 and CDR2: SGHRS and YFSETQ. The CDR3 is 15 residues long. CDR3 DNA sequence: TGCGCCAGCAGCTTGGTAGGGGATCTCTACAATGAGCAGTTCTTC. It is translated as CASSLVGDLYNEQFF.

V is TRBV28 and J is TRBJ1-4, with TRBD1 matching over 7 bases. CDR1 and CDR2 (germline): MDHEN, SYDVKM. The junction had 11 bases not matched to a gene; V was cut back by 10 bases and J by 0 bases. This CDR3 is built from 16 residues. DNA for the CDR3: TGTGCCACCTCAGGGGGAGGAATTGCAACTAATGAAAAACTGTTTTTT. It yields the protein CATSGGGIATNEKLFF.

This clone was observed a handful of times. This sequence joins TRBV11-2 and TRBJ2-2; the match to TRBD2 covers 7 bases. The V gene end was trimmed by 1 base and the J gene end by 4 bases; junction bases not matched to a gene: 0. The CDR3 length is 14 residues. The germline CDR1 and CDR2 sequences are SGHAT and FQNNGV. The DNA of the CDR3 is TGTGCCAGCAGCTTAGCGGGGGGCACCGGGGAGCTGTTTTTT. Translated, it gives CASSLAGGTGELFF.

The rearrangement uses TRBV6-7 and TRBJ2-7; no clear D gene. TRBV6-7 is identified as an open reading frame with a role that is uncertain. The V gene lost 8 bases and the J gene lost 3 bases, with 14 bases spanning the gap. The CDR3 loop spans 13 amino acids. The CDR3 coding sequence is TGTGCCAGCGACACCGAAACCGGCTACGAGCAGTACTTC. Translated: CASDTETGYEQYF.

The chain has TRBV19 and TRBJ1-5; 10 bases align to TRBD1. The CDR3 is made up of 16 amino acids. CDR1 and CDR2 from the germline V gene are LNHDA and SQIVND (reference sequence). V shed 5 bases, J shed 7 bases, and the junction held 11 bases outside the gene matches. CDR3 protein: CASSRTPGQGYQPQHF. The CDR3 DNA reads TGTGCCAGTAGTCGGACACCGGGACAGGGGTACCAGCCCCAGCATTTT.

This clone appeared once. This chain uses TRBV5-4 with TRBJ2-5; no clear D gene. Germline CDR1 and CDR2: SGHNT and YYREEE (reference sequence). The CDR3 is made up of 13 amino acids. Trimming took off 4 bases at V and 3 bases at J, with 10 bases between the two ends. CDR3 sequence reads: CASSIDLEETQYF. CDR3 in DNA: TGTGCCAGCAGCATTGACTTGGAAGAGACCCAGTACTTC.

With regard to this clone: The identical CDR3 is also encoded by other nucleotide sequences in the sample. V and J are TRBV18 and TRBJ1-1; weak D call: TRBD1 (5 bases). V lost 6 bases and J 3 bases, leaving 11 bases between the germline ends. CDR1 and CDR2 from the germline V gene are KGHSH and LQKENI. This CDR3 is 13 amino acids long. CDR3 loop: CASSPGQDTEAFF. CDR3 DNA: TGTGCCAGCTCCCCCGGACAAGACACTGAAGCTTTCTTT. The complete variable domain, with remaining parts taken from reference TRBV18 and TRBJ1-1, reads NAGVMQNPRHLVRRRGQEARLRCSPMKGHSHVYWYRQLPEEGLKFMVYLQKENIIDESGMPKERFSAEFPKEGPSILRIQQVVRGDSAAYFCASSPGQDTEAFFGQGTRLTVV.

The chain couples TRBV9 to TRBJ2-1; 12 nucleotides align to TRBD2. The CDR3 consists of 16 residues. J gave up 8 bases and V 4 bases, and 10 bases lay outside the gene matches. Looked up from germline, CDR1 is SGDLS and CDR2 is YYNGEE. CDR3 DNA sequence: TGTGCCAGCAGCCCGACCCGGACTAGCGGGGTCGATGAGCAGTTCTTC. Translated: CASSPTRTSGVDEQFF.

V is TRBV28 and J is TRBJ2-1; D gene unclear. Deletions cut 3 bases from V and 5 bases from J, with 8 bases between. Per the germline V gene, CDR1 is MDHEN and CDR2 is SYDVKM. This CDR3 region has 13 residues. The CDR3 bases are TGTGCCAGCAGTTTTGAGCGCAACAATGAGCAGTTCTTC. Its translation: CASSFERNNEQFF.

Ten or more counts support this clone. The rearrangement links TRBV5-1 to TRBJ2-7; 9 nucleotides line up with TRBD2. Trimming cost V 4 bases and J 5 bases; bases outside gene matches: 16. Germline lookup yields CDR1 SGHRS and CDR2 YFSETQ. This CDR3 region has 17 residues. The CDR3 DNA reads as TGCGCCAGCAGCCCCTGGGCTAGCGGGAACGTCAGGGACGAGCAGTACTTC. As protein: CASSPWASGNVRDEQYF.

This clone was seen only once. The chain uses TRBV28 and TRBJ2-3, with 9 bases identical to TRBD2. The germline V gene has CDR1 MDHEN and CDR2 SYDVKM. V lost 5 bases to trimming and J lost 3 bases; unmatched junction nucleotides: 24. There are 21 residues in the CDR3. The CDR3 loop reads CASSPRHQARASGKKTDTQYF. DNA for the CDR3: TGTGCCAGCAGTCCACGCCACCAGGCTCGGGCTAGCGGGAAAAAAACAGATACGCAGTATTTT.

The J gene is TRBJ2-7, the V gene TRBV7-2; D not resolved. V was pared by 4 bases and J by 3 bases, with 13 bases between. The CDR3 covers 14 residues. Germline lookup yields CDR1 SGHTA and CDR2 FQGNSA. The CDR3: CASSSYLAYYEQYF. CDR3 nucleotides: TGTGCCAGCAGCTCCTACCTCGCGTACTACGAGCAGTACTTC.

DNA for the CDR3: TGCGCCAGCAGCTTGGGGCCTAGCGGGAGTAATGAGCAGTTCTTC. Encoded protein: CASSLGPSGSNEQFF. The rearrangement joins TRBV5-1 to TRBJ2-1; TRBD2 agrees at 10 bases. The V and J ends lost 0 bases and 7 bases, in that order; junction bases with no gene match: 4. Germline loops: CDR1 SGHRS, CDR2 YFSETQ. This CDR3 contains 15 residues. The full variable domain, rest sourced from reference TRBV5-1 and TRBJ2-1, is KAGVTQTPRYLIKTRGQQVTLSCSPISGHRSVSWYQQTPGQGLQFLFEYFSETQRNKGNFPGRFSGRQFSNSRSEMNVSTLELGDSALYLCASSLGPSGSNEQFFGPGTRLTVL.

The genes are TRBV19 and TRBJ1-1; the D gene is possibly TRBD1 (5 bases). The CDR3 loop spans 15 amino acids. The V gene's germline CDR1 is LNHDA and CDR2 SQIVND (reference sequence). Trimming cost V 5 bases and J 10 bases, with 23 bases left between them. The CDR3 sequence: CASSPSRDSVFGAFF. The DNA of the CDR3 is TGTGCCAGTAGTCCCTCCCGGGACTCTGTATTCGGAGCTTTCTTT.

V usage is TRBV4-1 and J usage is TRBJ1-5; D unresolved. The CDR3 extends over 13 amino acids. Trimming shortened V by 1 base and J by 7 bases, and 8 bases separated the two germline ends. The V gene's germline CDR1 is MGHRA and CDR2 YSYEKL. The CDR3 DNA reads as TGCGCCAGCAGCCAAGCGGCCGAACAGCCCCAGCATTTT. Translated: CASSQAAEQPQHF.

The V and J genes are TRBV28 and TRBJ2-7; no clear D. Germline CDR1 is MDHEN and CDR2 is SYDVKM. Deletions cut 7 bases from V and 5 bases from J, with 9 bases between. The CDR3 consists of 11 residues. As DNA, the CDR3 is TGTGCCAGCATCCATGGGGACGAGCAGTACTTC. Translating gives CASIHGDEQYF.

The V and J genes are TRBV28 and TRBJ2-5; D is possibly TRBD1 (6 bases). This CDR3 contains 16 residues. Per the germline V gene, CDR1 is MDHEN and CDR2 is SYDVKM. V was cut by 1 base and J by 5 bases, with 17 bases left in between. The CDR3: CASSLSSRGGKETQYF. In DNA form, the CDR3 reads TGTGCCAGCAGTTTATCCTCCCGAGGGGGTAAGGAGACCCAGTACTTC.

CDR3 residues: CASSEGGTQYF. As DNA, the CDR3 is TGTGCCAGCAGTGAAGGTGGGACGCAGTATTTT. The V gene is TRBV6-5, the J gene TRBJ2-3; D is ambiguous. This CDR3 comprises 11 residues. Germline V gene sequence: CDR1 MNHEY, CDR2 SVGAGI. V was pared by 5 bases and J by 9 bases, with 9 bases between.

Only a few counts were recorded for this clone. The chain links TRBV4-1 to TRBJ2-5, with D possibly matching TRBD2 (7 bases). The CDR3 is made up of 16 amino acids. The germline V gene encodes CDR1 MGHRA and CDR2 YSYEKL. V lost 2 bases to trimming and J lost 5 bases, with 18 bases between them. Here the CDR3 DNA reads TGCGCCAGCAGCCAATTCACCAGCGGGACACCGGAGACCCAGTACTTC. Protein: CASSQFTSGTPETQYF.

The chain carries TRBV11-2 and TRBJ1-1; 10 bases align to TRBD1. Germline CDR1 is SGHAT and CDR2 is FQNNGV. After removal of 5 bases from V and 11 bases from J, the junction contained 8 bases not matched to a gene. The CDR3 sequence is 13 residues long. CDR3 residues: CASSTRQGARAFF. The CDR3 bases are TGTGCCAGCAGCACCCGACAGGGGGCGCGTGCTTTCTTT.